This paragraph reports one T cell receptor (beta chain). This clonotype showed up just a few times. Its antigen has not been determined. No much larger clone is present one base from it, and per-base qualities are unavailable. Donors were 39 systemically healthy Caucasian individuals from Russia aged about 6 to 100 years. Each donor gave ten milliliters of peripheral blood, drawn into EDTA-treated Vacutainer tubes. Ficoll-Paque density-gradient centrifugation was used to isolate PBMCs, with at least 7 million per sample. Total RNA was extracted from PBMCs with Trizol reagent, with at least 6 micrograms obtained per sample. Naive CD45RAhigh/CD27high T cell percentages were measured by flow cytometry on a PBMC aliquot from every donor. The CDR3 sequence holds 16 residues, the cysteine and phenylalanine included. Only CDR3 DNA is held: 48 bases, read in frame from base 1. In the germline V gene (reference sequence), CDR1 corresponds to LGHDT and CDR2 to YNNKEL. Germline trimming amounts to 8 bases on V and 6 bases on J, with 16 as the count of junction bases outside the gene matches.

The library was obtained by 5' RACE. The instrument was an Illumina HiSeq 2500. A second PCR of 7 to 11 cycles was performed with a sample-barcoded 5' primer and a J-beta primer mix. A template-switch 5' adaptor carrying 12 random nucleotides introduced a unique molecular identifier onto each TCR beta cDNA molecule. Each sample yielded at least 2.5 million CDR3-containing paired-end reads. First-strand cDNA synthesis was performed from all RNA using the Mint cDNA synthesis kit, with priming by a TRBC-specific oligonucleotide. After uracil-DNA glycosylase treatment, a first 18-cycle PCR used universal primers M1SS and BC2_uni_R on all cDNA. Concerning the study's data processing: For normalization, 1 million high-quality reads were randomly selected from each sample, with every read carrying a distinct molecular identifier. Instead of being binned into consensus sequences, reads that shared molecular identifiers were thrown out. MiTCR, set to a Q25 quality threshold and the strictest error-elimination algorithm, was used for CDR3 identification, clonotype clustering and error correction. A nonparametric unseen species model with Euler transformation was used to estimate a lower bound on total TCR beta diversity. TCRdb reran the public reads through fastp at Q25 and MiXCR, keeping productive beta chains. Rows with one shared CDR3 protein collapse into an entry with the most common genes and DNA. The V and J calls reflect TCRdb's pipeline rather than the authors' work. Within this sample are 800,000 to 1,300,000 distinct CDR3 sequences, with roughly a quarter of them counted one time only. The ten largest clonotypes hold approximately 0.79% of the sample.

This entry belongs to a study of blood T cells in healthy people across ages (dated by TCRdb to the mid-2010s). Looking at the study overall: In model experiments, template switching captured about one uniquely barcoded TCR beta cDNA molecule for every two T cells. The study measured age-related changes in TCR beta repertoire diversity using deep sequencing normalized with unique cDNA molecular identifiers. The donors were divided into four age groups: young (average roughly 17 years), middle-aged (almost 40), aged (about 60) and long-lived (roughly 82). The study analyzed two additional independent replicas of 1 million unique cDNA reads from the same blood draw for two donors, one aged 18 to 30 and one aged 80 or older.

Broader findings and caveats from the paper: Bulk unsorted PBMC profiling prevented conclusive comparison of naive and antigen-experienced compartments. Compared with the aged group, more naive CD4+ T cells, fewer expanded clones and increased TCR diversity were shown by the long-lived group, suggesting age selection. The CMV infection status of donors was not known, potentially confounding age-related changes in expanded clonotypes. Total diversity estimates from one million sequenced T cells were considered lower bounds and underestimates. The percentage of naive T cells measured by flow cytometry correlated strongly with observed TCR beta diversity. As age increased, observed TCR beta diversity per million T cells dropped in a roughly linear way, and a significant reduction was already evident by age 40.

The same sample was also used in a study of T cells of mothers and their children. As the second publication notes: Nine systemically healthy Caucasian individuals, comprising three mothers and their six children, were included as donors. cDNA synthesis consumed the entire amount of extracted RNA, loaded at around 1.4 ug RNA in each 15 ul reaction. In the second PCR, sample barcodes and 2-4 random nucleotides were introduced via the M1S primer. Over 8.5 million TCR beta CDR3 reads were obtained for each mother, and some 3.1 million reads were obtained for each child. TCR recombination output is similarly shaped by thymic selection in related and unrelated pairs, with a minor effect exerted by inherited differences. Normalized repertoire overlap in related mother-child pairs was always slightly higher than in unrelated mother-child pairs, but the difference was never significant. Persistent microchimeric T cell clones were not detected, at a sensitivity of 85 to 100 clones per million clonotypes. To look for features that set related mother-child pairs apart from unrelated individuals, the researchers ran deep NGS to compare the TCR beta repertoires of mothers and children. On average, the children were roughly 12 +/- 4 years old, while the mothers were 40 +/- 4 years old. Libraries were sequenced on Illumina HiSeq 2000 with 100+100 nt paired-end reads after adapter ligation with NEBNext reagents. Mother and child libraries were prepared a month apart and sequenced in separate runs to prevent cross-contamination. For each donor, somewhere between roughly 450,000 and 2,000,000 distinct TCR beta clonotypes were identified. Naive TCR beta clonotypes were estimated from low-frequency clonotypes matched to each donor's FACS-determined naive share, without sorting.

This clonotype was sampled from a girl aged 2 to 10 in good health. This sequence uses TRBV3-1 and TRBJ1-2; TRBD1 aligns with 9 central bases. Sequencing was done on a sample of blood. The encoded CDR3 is CASSKQGALPSDGYTF. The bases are TGTGCCAGCTCTAAACAGGGGGCGCTTCCTTCTGATGGCTACACCTTC. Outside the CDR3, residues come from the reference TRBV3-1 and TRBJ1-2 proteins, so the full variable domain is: DTAVSQTPKYLVTQMGNDKSIKCEQNLGHDTMYWYKQDSKKFLKIMFSYNNKELIINETVPNRFSPKSPDKAHLNLHINSLELGDSAVYFCASSKQGALPSDGYTFGSGTRLTVV.